Each of the 10 T cell receptor beta chains below was sequenced from the same sample in a study of cytomegalovirus exposure and HLA in healthy donors (dated by TCRdb to about 2017). The method was the immunoSEQ multiplex PCR assay. For the multiplex PCR, a mixture combining 60 forward primers for TCR Vbeta segments and 13 reverse primers for TCR Jbeta segments was used. Not all clones reach the TCRdb copy of this immuneACCESS table, which keeps in-frame sequences only. Checked studies attribute under half of the gap to unresolved V genes and leave the rest unexplained. The table for this sample lists some 130,000 clones; 75% to 80% of them were counted only once. The top ten hold over 2% of the sample. Sequencing was performed on PBMCs. These receptors all come from a man aged 25 to 45 in good health and CMV-seronegative.

On this clone: Other nucleotide sequences from this sample produce the same CDR3. This chain uses TRBV11-3 with TRBJ2-1; TRBD2 might be the D (6 bases). The CDR3 is 12 amino acids. V was cut by 5 bases and J by 4 bases, with 6 bases left in between. Germline V gene sequence: CDR1 SGHNT, CDR2 YENEEA. CDR3 region: CASSRGYNEQFF. The CDR3 DNA sequence: TGTGCCAGCAGCCGGGGGTACAATGAGCAGTTCTTC.

The chain carries TRBV28 and TRBJ2-1; TRBD2 agrees at 11 bases. The germline CDR1 and CDR2 sequences are MDHEN and SYDVKM. This CDR3 contains 15 residues. J gave up 8 bases and V 2 bases, and 5 bases lay outside the gene matches. The CDR3 here is CASSLGVAGGDEQFF. CDR3 in DNA: TGTGCCAGCAGTTTAGGGGTAGCGGGAGGGGATGAGCAGTTCTTC.

This chain connects TRBV2 to TRBJ2-5, with D possibly being TRBD1 (5 bases). Trimming left V 10 bases short and J 2 bases short, with 11 bases between. CDR3 length: 12 residues. Germline CDR1 and CDR2: SNHLY and FYNNEI. The CDR3 DNA follows: TGTGCCACCAGGGAACAGCAAGAGACCCAGTACTTC. Translation gives CATREQQETQYF.

The chain combines TRBV6-5 with TRBJ2-7, with TRBD2 matching over 9 bases. Germline CDR1 is MNHEY and CDR2 is SVGAGI. The CDR3 extends over 16 amino acids. Losses at the gene ends were 2 bases for V and 4 bases for J; bases not matched to a gene: 9. The CDR3 coding sequence is TGTGCCAGCAGTTACCCGGGGCGTAGCGGGAGATACGAGCAGTACTTC. Amino acids: CASSYPGRSGRYEQYF.

The chain links TRBV21-1 to TRBJ1-1; TRBD1 is the table's D call, not checked against the DNA. TRBV21-1 is listed as a pseudogene. CDR3 size: 15 residues. The CDR3 nucleotides are TGTGCCAGTCCTACAAAGCGACAGGGAATCTCTGAAGCTTTCTTT. It specifies CASPTKRQGISEAFF.

The chain is built from TRBV6-1 and TRBJ1-1; D remains ambiguous. Germline CDR1 reads MNHNS; CDR2 reads SASEGT. This CDR3 comprises 14 residues. Between the trimmed V and J ends, which lost 6 bases and 4 bases, there was a span of 15 bases. As DNA, the CDR3 is TGTGCCAGCAGGCACCCACCGGGAGCCACTGAAGCTTTCTTT. It codes for CASRHPPGATEAFF.

The CDR3 bases are TGTGCCAGCAGCTTACTCGGGAGGAGCTCCTACAATGAGCAGTTCTTC. It codes for CASSLLGRSSYNEQFF. The chain joins TRBV7-3 to TRBJ2-1; 7 positions match TRBD2. From germline, CDR1 is SGHTA and CDR2 FQGTGA. The junction had 4 bases not matched to a gene; V was cut back by 2 bases and J by 0 bases. This CDR3 has 16 residues.

The chain joins TRBV10-2 to TRBJ2-3, with TRBD1 matching over 7 bases. J was trimmed by 3 bases and V by 3 bases; bases with no gene match: 3. Germline V gives CDR1 WSHSY, CDR2 SAAADI. The CDR3 is 14 amino acids. CDR3 protein: CASSDRTGTDTQYF. The CDR3 DNA reads TGCGCCAGCAGTGACCGGACAGGAACAGATACGCAGTATTTT.

The V call is TRBV11-1, the J call TRBJ2-7, with D possibly matching TRBD1 (5 bases). The CDR3 loop spans 12 amino acids. The V end lost 2 bases, the J end lost 5 bases, and 7 bases lay between the germline ends. Germline values: CDR1 SGHAT, CDR2 FQDESV (reference sequence). CDR3 bases: TGTGCCAGCAGCTTATCAGGGAACGAGCAGTACTTC. This gives the protein CASSLSGNEQYF.

This chain connects TRBV4-2 to TRBJ2-3; 12 bases fit TRBD2. Germline lookup yields CDR1 LGHNA and CDR2 YNFKEQ. V was clipped by 1 base and J by 7 bases; unmatched bases: 3. The CDR3 is 15 residues long. This chain's CDR3 is CASSQGLAGEHTQYF. The CDR3 DNA follows: TGTGCCAGCAGCCAAGGACTAGCGGGAGAGCATACGCAGTATTTT.